The 18 T cell receptor beta chains below come from one sample, sequenced in a study of spatial heterogeneity in lung cancer. As to time point: sample taken at primary tumor resection. Whole RNA, isolated from tumor, nontumor lung or frozen PBMC, was sequenced without prior sorting. TCRdb recomputed calls from the 5' RACE reads with MiXCR, one row per CDR3 protein. The table includes about 45,000 distinct CDR3 sequences, 10% to 15% detected once. The sample consisted of PBMCs, taken at surgery. The receptors here all came from a female donor with early-stage non-small cell lung cancer.

Many counts were recorded for this clonotype. The V and J genes are TRBV6-6 and TRBJ1-5; tentative D call: TRBD1 (5 bases). Germline CDR1 reads MNHNY; CDR2 reads SVGAGI (reference sequence). The CDR3 length is 13 residues. V lost 7 bases and J 5 bases, leaving 12 bases between the germline ends. CDR3 DNA: TGTGCCAGCAACCCAGGGTCTCATCAGCCCCAGCATTTT. Translating gives CASNPGSHQPQHF.

Many counts were recorded for this clonotype. This chain connects TRBV29-1 to TRBJ1-1; no reliable D call. V lost 6 bases, J lost 0 bases, and 11 bases lay in between. CDR3 length equals 13 residues. Germline V gene data show CDR1 as SQVTM and CDR2 as ANQGSEA. The CDR3 DNA reads as TGCAGCGTGGGTCCGGCCATGAACACTGAAGCTTTCTTT. Translation gives CSVGPAMNTEAFF.

In this sample, this clonotype turned up a few times. The chain has TRBV29-1 and TRBJ2-3; TRBD2 agrees at 9 bases. Unmatched junction bases numbered 5, after V lost 3 bases and J lost 1 base. The CDR3 has 15 residues. CDR1 is SQVTM and CDR2 is ANQGSEA in the germline V gene. The CDR3 sequence is CSVDPSGGRTDTQYF. CDR3 DNA sequence: TGCAGCGTTGACCCCAGCGGGGGGCGCACAGATACGCAGTATTTT.

This clonotype was observed a handful of times. The chain recombines TRBV2 with TRBJ2-5; 7 bases match TRBD2. V lost 5 bases, J lost 2 bases, and 8 bases stayed unmatched. The CDR3 covers 15 residues. Germline V gene sequence: CDR1 SNHLY, CDR2 FYNNEI. CDR3 sequence reads: CASSRERGLQETQYF. The CDR3 nucleotides are TGTGCCAGCAGTCGAGAGCGGGGTTTACAAGAGACCCAGTACTTC.

The chain joins TRBV5-1 to TRBJ1-1; D perhaps matches TRBD1 (5 bases). Between the trimmed V and J ends, which lost 4 bases and 4 bases, there was a span of 14 bases. Per germline, CDR1 SGHRS and CDR2 YFSETQ. This CDR3 spans 14 amino acids. This CDR3 reads CASSRSAGITEAFF. The CDR3, as DNA: TGCGCCAGCAGCCGGTCGGCAGGGATCACTGAAGCTTTCTTT.

J is TRBJ2-5 and V is TRBV5-4; 13 bases fit TRBD2. V lost 1 base to trimming and J lost 5 bases; unmatched junction nucleotides: 5. Germline V gene sequence: CDR1 SGHNT, CDR2 YYREEE (reference sequence). The CDR3 is 16 residues long. CDR3 bases: TGTGCCAGCAGCTTGAGGGGACTAGCGGGGTGGGAGACCCAGTACTTC. It is translated as CASSLRGLAGWETQYF. Looking up the rest from reference TRBV5-4 and TRBJ2-5 gives the full variable domain: ETGVTQSPTHLIKTRGQQVTLRCSSQSGHNTVSWYQQALGQGPQFIFQYYREEENGRGNFPPRFSGLQFPNYSSELNVNALELDDSALYLCASSLRGLAGWETQYFGPGTRLLVL.

At least ten counts were recorded for this clonotype. The rearrangement joins TRBV4-2 to TRBJ2-3, with 12 nucleotides matching TRBD2. The V gene's germline CDR1 is LGHNA and CDR2 YNFKEQ. The CDR3 loop spans 16 amino acids. The V and J ends lost 1 base and 3 bases, in that order; junction bases with no gene match: 2. CDR3 in amino acids: CASSQASGGETDTQYF. The CDR3 coding sequence is TGTGCCAGCAGCCAAGCTAGCGGGGGGGAGACAGATACGCAGTATTTT.

This clonotype was seen a few times. The chain joins TRBV6-2 or TRBV6-3 to TRBJ1-1; the D is unclear. The CDR3 runs 13 residues. Germline V CDR1 and CDR2: MNHEY, SVGEGT. The germline V and J ends were trimmed by 1 base and 1 base, with 4 bases remaining between them. This CDR3 is CASSYFGNTEAFF. The CDR3, as DNA: TGTGCCAGCAGTTACTTCGGGAACACTGAAGCTTTCTTT.

This clonotype was counted a few times. The chain is built from TRBV21-1 and TRBJ2-4; the table's D call, TRBD1, was not checked against the DNA. TRBV21-1 is flagged as a pseudogene. The CDR3 loop spans 12 amino acids. The CDR3 region is CANLHRKGIQYF. The CDR3 coding sequence is TGTGCCAACCTTCACAGGAAGGGCATTCAGTACTTC.

This clonotype was seen many times. The rearrangement uses TRBV4-3 and TRBJ1-2; TRBD1 is a possible D gene (5 bases). Trimming cost V 0 bases and J 4 bases, with 12 bases left between them. The CDR3 contains 15 residues. Per the germline V gene, CDR1 is LGHNA and CDR2 is YSLEER. Here the CDR3 DNA reads TGCGCCAGCAGCCAAGAGGGGAGGGGCCTCTATGGCTACACCTTC. The encoded protein is CASSQEGRGLYGYTF.

Concerning this clonotype itself: At one end the junction does not follow the germline gene, possibly because of a read error. The chain employs TRBV3-1 and TRBJ2-4; tentatively, D is TRBD2 (6 bases). Germline V gives CDR1 LGHDT, CDR2 YNNKEL (reference sequence). CDR3 length equals 15 residues. The CDR3 sequence is CASSQPGVAKNMQYF. As DNA, the CDR3 is TGTGCCAGCAGCCAACCGGGGGTAGCCAAAAACATGCAGTACTTC.

This clonotype appeared many times. The rearrangement links TRBV2 to TRBJ1-2; 7 bases fit TRBD1. J was trimmed by 0 bases and V by 6 bases; bases with no gene match: 4. CDR1 SNHLY and CDR2 FYNNEI come from the germline V gene. The CDR3 contains 14 residues. The CDR3 loop reads CASRTGRTNYGYTF. The CDR3 DNA is TGTGCCAGCAGGACAGGGCGAACTAACTATGGCTACACCTTC.

Ten or more counts support this clonotype. The rearrangement uses TRBV10-3 and TRBJ2-1; 9 bases line up with TRBD2. Germline loops: CDR1 ENHRY, CDR2 SYGVKD. V shed 2 bases and J 8 bases; nucleotides not matched to a gene: 13. CDR3 size: 17 residues. CDR3 nucleotide sequence: TGTGCCATCAGTGAGACGACCGGGACTAGCAGTTACCATGAGCAGTTCTTC. This sequence encodes CAISETTGTSSYHEQFF.

In DNA, the CDR3 is TGTGCCAGCAGTCCGAAGGGCGTGTATGAAAAACTGTTTTTT. Encoded protein: CASSPKGVYEKLFF. The chain has TRBV12-3 or TRBV12-4 and TRBJ1-4, with D hard to call. V lost 5 bases, J lost 6 bases, and 13 bases lay in between. The CDR3 is 14 amino acids.

This clonotype was seen a handful of times. This rearrangement joins TRBV5-1 to TRBJ1-6; D is unclear. The CDR3 contains 16 residues. V was clipped by 5 bases and J by 8 bases, with 20 bases between them. CDR1 and CDR2 (germline): SGHRS, YFSETQ. This CDR3 reads CASSSGGTSSYSPLHF. The CDR3 DNA is TGCGCCAGCAGTTCCGGAGGTACCTCTTCCTATTCACCCCTCCACTTT.

This clonotype has a count of ten or more. The V call is TRBV7-8, the J call TRBJ2-2; D is possibly TRBD1 (6 bases). Germline V gene sequence: CDR1 SGHVS, CDR2 FQNEAQ. Trimming took off 4 bases at V and 0 bases at J, with 15 bases between the two ends. The CDR3 contains 17 residues. In DNA form, the CDR3 reads TGTGCCAGCAGCTCGCTGGGACATCGGACGAACACCGGGGAGCTGTTTTTT. This gives the protein CASSSLGHRTNTGELFF.

This clonotype was seen a handful of times. J is TRBJ1-1 and V is TRBV7-9; TRBD1 aligns across 10 bases. Germline V lookup: CDR1 SEHNR, CDR2 FQNEAQ (reference sequence). The length of the CDR3 is 17 residues. V shed 4 bases, J shed 3 bases, and the junction held 11 bases outside the gene matches. The CDR3 region is CASSSPNYGQGDTEAFF. DNA of the CDR3: TGTGCCAGCAGCTCCCCGAACTACGGACAGGGGGACACTGAAGCTTTCTTT.

This clonotype was observed many times. V and J are TRBV12-3 or TRBV12-4 and TRBJ1-1; 9 nucleotides line up with TRBD1. With 1 base clipped from V and 11 bases from J, the junction kept 5 bases outside the gene matches. The CDR3 extends over 13 amino acids. The CDR3 coding sequence is TGTGCCAGCAGTTTAGGGGGGACAGGGACGGCTTTCTTT. It specifies CASSLGGTGTAFF.